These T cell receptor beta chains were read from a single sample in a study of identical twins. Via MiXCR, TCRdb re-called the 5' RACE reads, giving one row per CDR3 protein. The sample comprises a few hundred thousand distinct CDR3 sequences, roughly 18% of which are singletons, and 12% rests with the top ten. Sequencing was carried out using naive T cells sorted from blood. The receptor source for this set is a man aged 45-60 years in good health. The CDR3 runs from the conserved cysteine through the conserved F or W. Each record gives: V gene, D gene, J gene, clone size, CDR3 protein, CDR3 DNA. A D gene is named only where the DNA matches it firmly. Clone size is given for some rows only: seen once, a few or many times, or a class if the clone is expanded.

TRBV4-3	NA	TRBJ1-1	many	CASSQDLGRSEAFF	TGCGCCAGCAGCCAAGATCTCGGCAGGTCTGAAGCTTTCTTT
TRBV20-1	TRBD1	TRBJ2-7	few	CSARPRDRGPYEQYF	TGCAGTGCTAGACCCCGGGACAGGGGGCCCTACGAGCAGTACTTC
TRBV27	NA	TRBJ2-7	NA	CASRRGSGGPGREQYF	TGTGCCAGCAGAAGAGGAAGCGGAGGTCCTGGTAGGGAGCAGTACTTC
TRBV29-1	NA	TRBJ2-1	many	CSVDSWGYNEQFF	TGCAGCGTTGATTCTTGGGGCTACAATGAGCAGTTCTTC
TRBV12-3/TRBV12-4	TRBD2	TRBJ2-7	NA	CASSRAGGPGEQYF	TGTGCCAGCAGTCGAGCGGGGGGGCCCGGCGAGCAGTACTTC
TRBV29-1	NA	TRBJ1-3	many	CSVVVGAGNTIYF	TGCAGCGTTGTCGTCGGGGCTGGAAACACCATATATTTT
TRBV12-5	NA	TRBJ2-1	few	CASGLIRNEQFF	TGTGCTAGTGGTTTGATCCGCAATGAGCAGTTCTTC
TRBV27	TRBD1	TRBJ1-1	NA	CASSPIPGGSYDTEAFF	TGTGCCAGCAGTCCAATCCCAGGGGGATCATATGACACTGAAGCTTTCTTT
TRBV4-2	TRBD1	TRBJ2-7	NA	CASSQEQGANEQYF	TGTGCCAGCAGCCAAGAGCAGGGGGCGAACGAGCAGTACTTC
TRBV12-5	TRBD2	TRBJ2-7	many	CASGLDLGLGSPGEQYF	TGTGCTAGTGGTTTGGACCTGGGACTAGGTTCTCCGGGGGAGCAGTACTTC
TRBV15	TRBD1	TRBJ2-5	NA	CATSRRQGSQETQYF	TGTGCCACCAGCAGACGACAGGGGAGCCAAGAGACCCAGTACTTC
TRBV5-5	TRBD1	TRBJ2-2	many	CASSFRRTGYNTGELFF	TGTGCCAGCAGCTTCCGACGGACAGGGTATAACACCGGGGAGCTGTTTTTT
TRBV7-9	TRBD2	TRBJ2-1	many	CASSRLASSYNEQFF	TGTGCCAGCAGCCGACTAGCGAGCTCCTACAATGAGCAGTTCTTC
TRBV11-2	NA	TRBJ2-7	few	CASTSSVDEQYF	TGTGCCAGCACCTCCAGCGTAGACGAGCAGTACTTC
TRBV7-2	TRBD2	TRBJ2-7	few	CASSLVWSGGYEQYF	TGTGCCAGCAGCTTAGTTTGGTCGGGGGGGTACGAGCAGTACTTC
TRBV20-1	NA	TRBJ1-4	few	CSARPKTAKNEKLFF	TGCAGTGCTAGGCCTAAGACAGCAAAGAATGAAAAACTGTTTTTT
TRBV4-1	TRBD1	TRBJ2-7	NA	CASSRNQGDYEQYF	TGCGCCAGCAGCCGAAACCAGGGGGACTACGAGCAGTACTTC
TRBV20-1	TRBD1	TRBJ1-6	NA	CSAGTGASYNSPLHF	TGCAGTGCAGGGACAGGAGCCTCCTATAATTCACCCCTCCACTTT
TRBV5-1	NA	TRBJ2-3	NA	CASSHNRDTDTQYF	TGCGCCAGCAGCCACAACAGGGATACAGATACGCAGTATTTT
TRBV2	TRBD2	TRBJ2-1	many	CASIAGAQFF	TGTGCCAGCATCGCGGGAGCACAGTTCTTC
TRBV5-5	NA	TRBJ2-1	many	CASSFLAAGNEQFF	TGTGCCAGCAGCTTTTTGGCAGCAGGGAATGAGCAGTTCTTC
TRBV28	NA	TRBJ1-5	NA	CASRLGGQPQHF	TGTGCCAGCAGGCTCGGGGGTCAGCCCCAGCATTTT
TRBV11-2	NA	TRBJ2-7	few	CASSLRQQGGYEQYF	TGTGCCAGCAGCTTAAGGCAACAGGGCGGCTACGAGCAGTACTTC
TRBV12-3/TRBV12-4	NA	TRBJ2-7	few	CASSPLGAFEQYF	TGTGCCAGCAGCCCTCTGGGGGCATTTGAGCAGTACTTC
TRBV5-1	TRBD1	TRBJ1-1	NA	CASRGQGNGNTEAFF	TGCGCCAGCAGGGGACAGGGGAACGGAAACACTGAAGCTTTCTTT
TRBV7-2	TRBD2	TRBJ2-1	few	CASSGLAGYNEQFF	TGTGCCAGCAGCGGACTAGCGGGGTACAATGAGCAGTTCTTC
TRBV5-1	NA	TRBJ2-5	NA	CASSVLGQETQYF	TGCGCCAGCAGCGTGTTAGGCCAAGAGACCCAGTACTTC
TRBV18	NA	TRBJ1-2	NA	CASARQENYGYTF	TGTGCCAGCGCCCGACAGGAGAACTATGGCTACACCTTC
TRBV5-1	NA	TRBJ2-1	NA	CASSLGGGTITYNEQFF	TGCGCCAGCAGCTTGGGAGGGGGGACTATCACGTACAATGAGCAGTTCTTC
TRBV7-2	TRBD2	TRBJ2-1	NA	CASSWTSGVNEQFF	TGTGCCAGCAGCTGGACTAGCGGGGTCAATGAGCAGTTCTTC
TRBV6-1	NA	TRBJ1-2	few	CASSSQGLHGYTF	TGTGCCAGCAGCTCCCAGGGGTTGCATGGCTACACCTTC
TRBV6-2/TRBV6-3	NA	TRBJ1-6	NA	CASSYSGGTSPLHF	TGTGCCAGCAGTTACTCTGGGGGCACGTCCCCCCTCCACTTT
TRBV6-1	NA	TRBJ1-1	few	CASSLGRPTPEAFF	TGTGCCAGCAGCCTGGGACGGCCTACCCCTGAAGCTTTCTTT
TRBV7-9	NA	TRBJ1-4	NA	CASSSNLEEKLFF	TGTGCCAGCAGCTCAAACTTGGAGGAAAAACTGTTTTTT
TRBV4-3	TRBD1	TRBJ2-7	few	CASSQRPGQGLSYEQYF	TGCGCCAGCAGCCAGAGACCGGGACAGGGACTCTCCTACGAGCAGTACTTC
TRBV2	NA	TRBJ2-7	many	CASKGTTVSPYEQYF	TGTGCCAGCAAGGGTACGACAGTGAGCCCCTACGAGCAGTACTTC
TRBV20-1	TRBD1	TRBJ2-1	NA	CSAGVGTEYNEQFF	TGCAGTGCTGGAGTGGGGACAGAATACAATGAGCAGTTCTTC
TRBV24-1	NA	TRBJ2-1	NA	CATSRPGVSGEQFF	TGTGCCACCAGTCGGCCCGGGGTAAGCGGTGAGCAGTTCTTC
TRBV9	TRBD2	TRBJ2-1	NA	CASSVSGGSGVNEQFF	TGTGCCAGCAGCGTAAGTGGCGGGAGCGGGGTAAATGAGCAGTTCTTC
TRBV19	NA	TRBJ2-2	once	CASSIDSGTGELFF	TGTGCCAGTAGTATAGATAGTGGGACCGGGGAGCTGTTTTTT
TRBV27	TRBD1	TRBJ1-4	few	CASSSLDRGRDEKLFF	TGTGCCAGCAGTTCCCTAGACAGGGGGCGTGATGAAAAACTGTTTTTT